This T cell receptor (beta chain) was captured by sequencing in a study of human T cells and chemical hapten exposure. This clonotype appeared many times. What it binds is unknown. General study results and limits: TCRs exceeding 1 in 1000 frequency stayed unchanged with DPC sensitization.

The library labeled individual cDNA molecules by adding unique molecular identifiers to them. TCRdb re-called the RACE reads through MiXCR, storing one row per CDR3 protein. The table records roughly 46,000 distinct CDR3 sequences, almost 4.5% of them present only once. The CDR3 spans 15 residues. Germline CDR1 MGHRA, CDR2 YSYEKL. Trimming left V 4 bases short and J 4 bases short, with 17 bases between. The time point denotes: healthy volunteer bleed at 2 weeks. Blood, whole and unfractionated, served as the source for total RNA extraction. This clonotype was sampled from a human donor in good health. Some clones in this sample may be carry-over from other donors' samples. The material sequenced was whole blood. The genes are TRBV4-1 and TRBJ2-7; D is unresolved. CDR3 bases: TGCGCCAGCAGCCGACTCCCCGCCCGGTCTTACGAGCAGTACTTC. Its protein is CASSRLPARSYEQYF.